Given below is one T cell receptor beta chain in context. Its antigen is still unknown. The CDR3 carries no conserved terminal phenylalanine or tryptophan, so it likely arises from a read error. The data were obtained in a study of post-analysis software for immune sequencing data. Study summary: The cohort encompassed relapsing-remitting, secondary progressive and progressive-relapsing multiple sclerosis disease courses.

Unique molecular identifiers were built into the TCR beta cDNA libraries. TCRdb processed the PCR reads anew with MiXCR; each CDR3 protein has one entry. This table has about half a million distinct CDR3 sequences, less than 40% appearing once. The ends lost 0 bases at V and 1 base at J; junction bases unmatched: 4. The germline CDR1 and CDR2 sequences are SGHNT and YYREEE (reference sequence). The CDR3 consists of 16 residues. Overall study results and limits: Patients had higher frequencies than controls of about five TRBV segments, including TRBV5-6, TRBV5-1 and TRBV20-1. Multiple sclerosis was associated with a significant reduction in normalized Chao1 diversity relative to controls.

Material: blood. The sequence was collected from a girl aged 2-17 years with multiple sclerosis. The genes are TRBV5-4 and TRBJ2-5; 9 positions match TRBD2. The CDR3 DNA reads TGTGCCAGCAGCTTGGGCGGTAGCGGGGGCCAAGAGACCCAGTACTGC. Encoded protein: CASSLGGSGGQETQYC.